The 20 T cell receptor beta chains below come from one sample, sequenced in a study of T cells in narcolepsy. Only in-frame clones appear in the TCRdb table, and some are missing; sequencing was by immunoSEQ multiplex PCR. The profile shows some 30,000 clones, 65% to 85% of them singletons. Sequencing was done on a sample of memory (CD45RA-) CD4+ T cells from blood. The receptors stem from a human donor in good health.

V and J are TRBV25-1 and TRBJ1-2; maybe TRBD1 (6 bases). Germline V gene sequence: CDR1 MGHDK, CDR2 SYGVNS. This CDR3 comprises 14 residues. Trimming took off 4 bases at V and 8 bases at J, with 17 bases between the two ends. This CDR3 reads CASSAPLQGGGYTF. DNA for the CDR3: TGTGCCAGCAGTGCGCCATTACAGGGAGGAGGCTACACCTTC.

The CDR3 protein is CASIDEQGAGTEAFF. As DNA, the CDR3 is TGTGCCAGCATCGACGAACAGGGTGCGGGCACTGAAGCTTTCTTT. The gene calls are TRBV2 and TRBJ1-1, with a possible D match to TRBD1 (6 bases). The CDR3 has 15 amino acids. V was clipped by 7 bases and J by 4 bases, with 19 bases between them. CDR1 and CDR2 (germline): SNHLY, FYNNEI.

The chain is built from TRBV9 and TRBJ1-5; no clear D. The CDR3 is made up of 15 amino acids. The V and J ends lost 0 bases and 5 bases respectively, with 12 bases between them. Per the germline V gene, CDR1 is SGDLS and CDR2 is YYNGEE. In nucleotides, the CDR3 is TGTGCCAGCAGCGTAGACGGCAGGTCCTATCAGCCCCAGCATTTT. Residues: CASSVDGRSYQPQHF.

To note about this clone: This is likely a read error, given that the CDR3 carries no conserved phenylalanine or tryptophan at its end. Because the CDR3's place on the DNA is in doubt, the DNA is left out and the CDR3 is given as listed by TCRdb. The genes are TRBV6-6 and TRBJ1-1; the D segment call TRBD1 is taken from the table without a DNA check. From germline, CDR1 is MNHNY and CDR2 SVGAGI (reference sequence). Including both end residues, the CDR3 is 12 amino acids long. CDR3 region: CASSYSVVPAQE.

This chain links TRBV18 with TRBJ2-3; D uncertain. With 4 bases removed from V and 1 base from J, the gap between germline ends came to 18 bases. The V gene's germline CDR1 is KGHSH and CDR2 LQKENI. The CDR3 consists of 17 residues. CDR3 residues: CASSLLPVGAGTDTQYF. Written as DNA, the CDR3 is TGTGCCAGCTCACTCCTTCCCGTTGGAGCAGGCACAGATACGCAGTATTTT.

The rearrangement links TRBV9 to TRBJ2-3; D may match TRBD1 or TRBD2 (5 bases each). V lost 4 bases and J lost 4, with 10 bases in between. CDR1 is SGDLS and CDR2 is YYNGEE in the germline V gene. This CDR3 spans 13 amino acids. Written as DNA, the CDR3 is TGTGCCAGCAGCTTGGGACCGGCAGATACGCAGTATTTT. Amino acid sequence: CASSLGPADTQYF.

This clone was seen once. The rearrangement uses TRBV4-2 and TRBJ2-1; 9 nucleotides agree with TRBD2. The CDR3 extends over 17 amino acids. Germline V gene data show CDR1 as LGHNA and CDR2 as YNFKEQ. V lost 1 base and J lost 9; bases outside the gene matches: 13. The CDR3 protein is CASSQVGGRGSRGEQFF. The DNA for the CDR3 is TGTGCCAGCAGCCAAGTCGGCGGGAGGGGATCGCGCGGTGAGCAGTTCTTC.

The V and J genes are TRBV5-1 and TRBJ2-5; 11 nucleotides align to TRBD1. The length of the CDR3 is 15 residues. Germline assignment: CDR1 SGHRS and CDR2 YFSETQ. V lost 4 bases, J lost 5 bases, and 7 bases stayed unmatched. CDR3 nucleotides: TGCGCCAGCAGCGGACAGGGGGCTTGGGAGGAGACCCAGTACTTC. As protein: CASSGQGAWEETQYF. Supplemented by reference TRBV5-1 and TRBJ2-5, the full variable domain reads KAGVTQTPRYLIKTRGQQVTLSCSPISGHRSVSWYQQTPGQGLQFLFEYFSETQRNKGNFPGRFSGRQFSNSRSEMNVSTLELGDSALYLCASSGQGAWEETQYFGPGTRLLVL.

In nucleotides, the CDR3 is TGTGCCAGCAGCTTAGGGGTCTCCTACGAGCAGTACTTC. This codes for CASSLGVSYEQYF. The V call is TRBV11-2, the J call TRBJ2-7; D uncertain. The CDR3 runs to 13 residues. Germline lookup yields CDR1 SGHAT and CDR2 FQNNGV. V lost 1 base to trimming and J lost 0 bases, with 4 bases between them.

V is TRBV19 and J is TRBJ2-7; 11 positions match TRBD1. CDR1 and CDR2 (germline): LNHDA, SQIVND (reference sequence). CDR3 size: 16 residues. V was pared by 5 bases and J by 0 bases, with 6 bases of the junction left unmatched. The DNA for the CDR3 is TGTGCCAGTAGTCCAACCGGGACAGGGGGCTCCTACGAGCAGTACTTC. This sequence encodes CASSPTGTGGSYEQYF.

The J gene is TRBJ1-3, the V gene TRBV9; TRBD1 might be the D (5 bases). The CDR3 is 13 residues long. Germline loops: CDR1 SGDLS, CDR2 YYNGEE. Trimming stripped 7 bases from V and 0 bases from J, with 8 bases between. The CDR3 nucleotides are TGTGCCAGCCGGGGGAGCTCTGGAAACACCATATATTTT. Protein sequence: CASRGSSGNTIYF.

The chain employs TRBV5-1 and TRBJ2-1; TRBD2 aligns across 16 bases. This CDR3 has 21 residues. The V gene end was trimmed by 0 bases and the J gene end by 2 bases; junction bases not matched to a gene: 11. Germline V gene sequence: CDR1 SGHRS, CDR2 YFSETQ. The CDR3 nucleotides are TGCGCCAGCAGCTTGGCCCCGGGACTAGCGGGGGGGCCATCTCCCTACAATGAGCAGTTCTTC. It codes for CASSLAPGLAGGPSPYNEQFF.

Only one count was recorded for this clone. The chain uses TRBV15 and TRBJ1-3; the D is unclear. V was shortened by 4 bases and J by 7 bases, with 8 bases between the two germline ends. Per germline, CDR1 LNHNV and CDR2 YYDKDF (reference sequence). The length of the CDR3 is 12 residues. The CDR3 loop is CATSTTGNTIYF. CDR3 nucleotides: TGTGCCACCAGCACAACCGGGAACACCATATATTTT.

In this sample, this clone turned up a few times. Written as DNA, the CDR3 is TGTGCCAGCAGTTACGATGCAGAGAACTATGGCTACACCTTC. It codes for CASSYDAENYGYTF. The rearrangement joins TRBV6-5 to TRBJ1-2, with D hard to call. In germline, CDR1 is MNHEY, CDR2 SVGAGI. The CDR3 has 14 amino acids. V was clipped by 2 bases and J by 2 bases, with 9 bases between them.

The CDR3 here is CASSQPGYEQYF. CDR3 sequence (DNA): TGTGCCAGCAGCCAGCCGGGCTACGAGCAGTACTTC. The chain carries TRBV7-2 and TRBJ2-7; unclear D gene. Germline CDR1 and CDR2: SGHTA and FQGNSA. Trimming removed 5 bases at V and 3 bases at J, with 8 bases between. This CDR3 has 12 amino acids.

This clone was recorded only once. The rearrangement joins TRBV7-2 to TRBJ2-5, with a tentative D call TRBD2 (6 bases). The V gene's germline CDR1 is SGHTA and CDR2 FQGNSA. This CDR3 is 14 amino acids long. The V gene lost 2 bases and the J gene lost 5 bases, with 12 bases spanning the gap. The CDR3 sequence is CASSLLGGGETQYF. The CDR3 coding sequence is TGTGCCAGCAGCTTACTCGGTGGGGGGGAGACCCAGTACTTC.

This clone was found once. The gene calls are TRBV10-3 and TRBJ2-7; a possible D gene is TRBD1 (5 bases). Germline V gene lookup returns CDR1 ENHRY and CDR2 SYGVKD. V was clipped by 0 bases and J by 6 bases, with 15 bases between them. This CDR3 is 15 amino acids long. The CDR3 region is CAISESAGKLGEQYF. The CDR3 coding sequence is TGTGCCATCAGTGAGTCGGCAGGGAAGTTGGGCGAGCAGTACTTC.

This clone showed up just a few times. The rearrangement uses TRBV7-2 and TRBJ2-7; D uncertain. The CDR3 has 16 amino acids. Trimming removed 1 base at V and 2 bases at J, with 15 bases between. Per germline, CDR1 SGHTA and CDR2 FQGNSA. CDR3 region: CASSLGGPTPTYEQYF. The DNA of the CDR3 is TGTGCCAGCAGCTTAGGAGGCCCAACGCCCACCTACGAGCAGTACTTC.

This sequence joins TRBV6-4 and TRBJ2-3; no firm D call. V was shortened by 5 bases and J by 2 bases, with 8 bases between the two germline ends. CDR3 length equals 13 residues. The germline gives CDR1 MRHNA, CDR2 SNTAGT. CDR3 sequence: CASSTRFTDTQYF. In DNA, the CDR3 is TGTGCCAGCAGTACGAGGTTCACAGATACGCAGTATTTT.

The genes are TRBV2 and TRBJ1-6; 9 bases match TRBD1. Germline V gives CDR1 SNHLY, CDR2 FYNNEI. The trim removed 5 bases at V and 6 bases at J, leaving 5 bases unmatched. The CDR3 extends over 15 amino acids. CDR3 loop: CASSRTGGPNSPLHF. The CDR3 bases are TGTGCCAGCAGTCGAACAGGGGGCCCTAATTCACCCCTCCACTTT.